Presented here are 19 T cell receptor beta chains from one specimen sequenced in a study of T cells in Graves' hyperthyroidism and ophthalmopathy. The investigators amplified TCR beta CDR3 regions from RNA transcripts. A set of HTBI primers served as the primers for a first-round RT-PCR of the TCR CDR3. Via MiXCR, TCRdb re-called the multiplex PCR reads, giving one row per CDR3 protein. The sample includes 380,000 or so distinct CDR3 sequences, 13% of them seen just once. Source material: blood. The receptors here all came from a man younger than 40 with Graves' hyperthyroidism that later progressed to Graves' ophthalmopathy.

This clonotype was seen only a few times. This sequence joins TRBV12-3 or TRBV12-4 and TRBJ2-2; D might be TRBD1 (6 bases). V was clipped by 7 bases and J by 3 bases, with 12 bases between them. This CDR3 region has 14 residues. CDR3 bases: TGTGCCAGCACTCCGGGACATTACACCGGGGAGCTGTTTTTT. Amino acids: CASTPGHYTGELFF.

This clonotype was counted once. V is TRBV6-6 and J is TRBJ2-1, with D unresolved. The CDR3 extends over 13 amino acids. CDR1 and CDR2 (germline): MNHNY, SVGAGI (reference sequence). Between the trimmed V and J ends, which lost 0 bases and 5 bases, there was a span of 5 bases. CDR3 region: CASSYSSNNEQFF. CDR3 in DNA: TGTGCCAGCAGTTACTCGTCGAACAATGAGCAGTTCTTC.

The chain is built from TRBV7-3 and TRBJ2-2, with 13 bases lining up with TRBD2. The J call may be faulty, since TRBJ2-3 better matches the DNA end. The CDR3 is 15 residues long. Germline loops: CDR1 SGHTA, CDR2 FQGTGA. The chain's CDR3 is CASSLGTSGVQEQYF. CDR3 in DNA: TGTGCCAGCAGCCTCGGGACTAGCGGGGTCCAGGAGCAGTATTTT.

This clonotype was recorded at least ten times. This chain connects TRBV28 to TRBJ2-5; 8 nucleotides agree with TRBD2. The V gene end was trimmed by 1 base and the J gene end by 1 base; junction bases not matched to a gene: 2. Germline assignment: CDR1 MDHEN and CDR2 SYDVKM. The CDR3 length is 15 residues. CDR3 loop: CASSLLAGTQETQYF. The DNA of the CDR3 is TGTGCCAGCAGTTTATTAGCGGGGACCCAAGAGACCCAGTACTTC.

The V and J genes are TRBV29-1 and TRBJ2-3; tentatively, D is TRBD1 or TRBD2 (5 bases each). Trimming removed 1 base from V and 2 bases from J, with 10 bases in between. The CDR3 is 14 residues long. The germline V gene has CDR1 SQVTM and CDR2 ANQGSEA. CDR3 residues: CSVEGDLVTDTQYF. The CDR3 nucleotides read TGCAGCGTTGAAGGGGACCTCGTCACAGATACGCAGTATTTT.

This clonotype was seen many times. The J gene is TRBJ2-7, the V gene TRBV9; the match to TRBD1 covers 9 bases. Trimming removed 3 bases from V and 1 base from J; junction bases left unmatched: 5. This CDR3 spans 15 amino acids. Germline CDR1 is SGDLS and CDR2 is YYNGEE. CDR3 amino acids: CASSADRGGSYEQYF. The CDR3 DNA is TGTGCCAGCAGCGCCGACAGGGGGGGGTCCTACGAGCAGTACTTC.

This clonotype was counted between two and nine times. The V gene is TRBV12-3 or TRBV12-4, the J gene TRBJ2-5; no reliable D call. The CDR3 has 13 amino acids. The V and J ends lost 3 bases and 4 bases respectively, with 9 bases between them. CDR3: CASSLRNRETQYF. CDR3 bases: TGTGCCAGCAGTTTGAGGAATCGAGAGACCCAGTACTTC.

This clonotype was recorded at least ten times. The V and J genes are TRBV7-3 and TRBJ2-1; D is unclear. CDR3 length: 11 amino acids. Germline-derived CDR1 and CDR2 are SGHTA and FQGTGA. The ends were cut back, 5 bases at V and 5 bases at J, with 4 bases in the middle. CDR3 in DNA: TGTGCCAGCAGCCAGGACAATGAGCAGTTCTTC. It encodes CASSQDNEQFF.

Ten or more counts support this clonotype. This sequence joins TRBV7-9 and TRBJ1-6; 8 nucleotides align to TRBD1. There are 14 residues in the CDR3. V shed 5 bases and J 8 bases; nucleotides not matched to a gene: 5. Looked up from germline, CDR1 is SEHNR and CDR2 is FQNEAQ (reference sequence). This CDR3 reads CASSDGQGDSPLHF. In DNA, the CDR3 is TGTGCCAGCAGCGACGGACAGGGCGATTCACCCCTCCACTTT.

This clonotype turned up a few times. The CDR3 DNA reads as TGTGCCAGCAGTTCCACAGGGGGGAGGACAGATACGCAGTATTTT. Protein product: CASSSTGGRTDTQYF. The chain is built from TRBV28 and TRBJ2-3, with 8 bases that match TRBD1. This CDR3 is 15 amino acids long. V lost 4 bases, J lost 3 bases, and 6 bases stayed unmatched. Germline V lookup: CDR1 MDHEN, CDR2 SYDVKM.

In this sample, this clonotype turned up many times. The chain links TRBV11-2 to TRBJ2-7; no definite D call. The V and J ends lost 5 bases and 1 base respectively, with 12 bases between them. The CDR3 spans 14 residues. CDR1 and CDR2 (germline): SGHAT, FQNNGV. In DNA form, the CDR3 reads TGTGCCAGCAGCCCGACCGGTCTATCCTACGAGCAGTACTTC. It encodes CASSPTGLSYEQYF. The full variable domain, with the rest looked up from reference TRBV11-2 and TRBJ2-7, is EAGVAQSPRYKIIEKRQSVAFWCNPISGHATLYWYQQILGQGPKLLIQFQNNGVVDDSQLPKDRFSAERLKGVDSTLKIQPAKLEDSAVYLCASSPTGLSYEQYFGPGTRLTVT.

There are many counts of this clonotype. The J gene is TRBJ2-7, the V gene TRBV12-3 or TRBV12-4, with 7 bases identical to TRBD1. The CDR3 is 15 residues long. V lost 5 bases and J lost 6; bases outside the gene matches: 13. CDR3 nucleotides: TGTGCCAGCAGTCCCCGAAGGGGGCAAGTTTCCGAGCAGTACTTC. As protein: CASSPRRGQVSEQYF.

This clonotype has a count of ten or more. The J gene is TRBJ2-5, the V gene TRBV28; no firm D call. V lost 5 bases and J lost 5, with 18 bases in between. Germline loops: CDR1 MDHEN, CDR2 SYDVKM. The CDR3 contains 15 residues. The CDR3 region has the DNA TGTGCCAGCAGTCCCATGCTCCAAGGCGGCGAGACCCAGTACTTC. Translating it yields CASSPMLQGGETQYF.

This clonotype turned up a few times. J is TRBJ1-1 and V is TRBV20-1; TRBD1 is a possible D gene (6 bases). The CDR3 length is 14 residues. The germline CDR1 and CDR2 sequences are DFQATT and SNEGSKA (reference sequence). Between the trimmed V and J ends, which lost 2 bases and 5 bases, there was a span of 15 bases. CDR3 region: CSARRGAGETEAFF. CDR3 in DNA: TGCAGTGCTAGACGGGGGGCGGGGGAAACTGAAGCTTTCTTT.

This clonotype was found a few times. V and J are TRBV4-1 and TRBJ1-2; D is possibly TRBD1 (6 bases). The CDR3 is made up of 16 amino acids. With 4 bases removed from V and 5 bases from J, the gap between germline ends came to 20 bases. Looked up from germline, CDR1 is MGHRA and CDR2 is YSYEKL. In DNA, the CDR3 is TGCGCCAGCAGCCCGACAGGCGAAGCTAGAGCTTATGGCTACACCTTC. This sequence encodes CASSPTGEARAYGYTF.

The chain is built from TRBV5-1 and TRBJ1-3; 9 bases align to TRBD1. Germline CDR1 reads SGHRS; CDR2 reads YFSETQ. The CDR3 is made up of 15 amino acids. V lost 3 bases to trimming and J lost 4 bases; unmatched junction nucleotides: 5. CDR3 nucleotide sequence: TGCGCCAGCAGCTGGGGGACAGGGTACGGAAACACCATATATTTT. Translated: CASSWGTGYGNTIYF.

In this sample, this clonotype turned up once. The chain joins TRBV4-1 to TRBJ2-2; 7 bases match TRBD2. The germline CDR1 and CDR2 sequences are MGHRA and YSYEKL. Germline trimming cut 1 base from V and 6 bases from J; bases unmatched to any gene: 8. The CDR3 loop spans 16 amino acids. The CDR3 DNA sequence: TGCGCCAGCAGCCAAGCGAGACTAGCAGGAGCCGGGGAGCTGTTTTTT. Its protein product is CASSQARLAGAGELFF.

This clonotype was found many times. The chain is built from TRBV2 and TRBJ2-1; TRBD2 agrees at 9 bases. The CDR3 loop spans 15 amino acids. V dropped 3 bases and J dropped 2; count of bases not matched to a gene: 2. From germline, CDR1 is SNHLY and CDR2 FYNNEI. In nucleotides, the CDR3 is TGTGCCAGCAGTGATGCGGGGGGGCCCTACAATGAGCAGTTCTTC. This gives the protein CASSDAGGPYNEQFF. Filled out from reference TRBV2 and TRBJ2-1, the complete variable domain reads EPEVTQTPSHQVTQMGQEVILRCVPISNHLYFYWYRQILGQKVEFLVSFYNNEISEKSEIFDDQFSVERPDGSNFTLKIRSTKLEDSAMYFCASSDAGGPYNEQFFGPGTRLTVL.

In its sample, this clonotype was seen many times. This chain uses TRBV6-1 with TRBJ1-3; D is unresolved. CDR1 is MNHNS and CDR2 is SASEGT in the germline V gene. V was trimmed by 6 bases and J by 0 bases, leaving 9 bases between them. The length of the CDR3 is 14 residues. The CDR3 DNA is TGTGCCAGCAGGTCTCCAGTCTCTGGAAACACCATATATTTT. The encoded protein is CASRSPVSGNTIYF.